One T cell receptor beta chain is described in this entry. The sample comes from a study of identical twins. In TCRdb, the 5' RACE reads were re-called with MiXCR into one record per CDR3 protein. Among 450,000 or so distinct CDR3 sequences listed, over 11% were seen once. V lost 0 bases and J 8 bases, leaving 9 bases between the germline ends. The germline CDR1 and CDR2 sequences are MNHEY and SVGEGT. This CDR3 contains 13 residues. These sequences were also reported in another study, on yellow fever vaccine responses in identical twins.

This receptor was obtained from a woman aged 18-29 years in good health. The chain has TRBV6-2 or TRBV6-3 and TRBJ2-3, with D uncertain. Sequencing input: CD4+ T cells sorted from blood. CDR3 sequence: CASSYSLRGTQYF. The CDR3 region has the DNA TGTGCCAGCAGTTACTCTCTCCGAGGTACGCAGTATTTT.